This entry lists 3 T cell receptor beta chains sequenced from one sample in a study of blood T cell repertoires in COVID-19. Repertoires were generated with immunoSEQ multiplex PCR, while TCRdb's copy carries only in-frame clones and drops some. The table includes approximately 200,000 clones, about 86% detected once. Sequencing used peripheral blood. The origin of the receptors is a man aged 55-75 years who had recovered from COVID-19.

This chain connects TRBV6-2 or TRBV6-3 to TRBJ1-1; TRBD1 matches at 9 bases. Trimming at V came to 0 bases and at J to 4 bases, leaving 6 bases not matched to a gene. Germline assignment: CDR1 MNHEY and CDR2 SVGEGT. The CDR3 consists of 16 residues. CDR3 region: CASSYSRGQGITEAFF. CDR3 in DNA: TGTGCCAGCAGTTACTCGAGAGGACAGGGGATCACTGAAGCTTTCTTT.

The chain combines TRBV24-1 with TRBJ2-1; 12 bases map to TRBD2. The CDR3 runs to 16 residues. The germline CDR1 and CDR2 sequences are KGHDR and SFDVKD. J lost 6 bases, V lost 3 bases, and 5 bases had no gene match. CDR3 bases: TGTGCCACCAGTGATCTTCTAGCGGGGGGGGGCAATGAGCAGTTCTTC. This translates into CATSDLLAGGGNEQFF.

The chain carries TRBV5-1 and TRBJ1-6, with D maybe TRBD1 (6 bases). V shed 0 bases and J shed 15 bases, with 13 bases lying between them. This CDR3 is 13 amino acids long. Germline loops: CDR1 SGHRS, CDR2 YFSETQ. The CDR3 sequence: CASSLAVRDILHF. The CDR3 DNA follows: TGCGCCAGCAGCTTGGCCGTCCGGGACATCCTCCACTTT.